Sequencing of this TCR beta chain was carried out in a study of identical twins. General study results and limits: Clonotypes of the beta chain that were abundant in cord blood carried fewer insertions (memory repertoires showed none). Twin-shared out-of-frame alpha sequences were enriched for low generation probability.

Template switching, a step in the protocol, added a universal primer site, and cDNA carried unique molecular identifiers. MiXCR, run by TCRdb on the 5' RACE reads, gives a single entry per CDR3 protein. Of around 490,000 distinct CDR3 sequences in the sample, 13% to 15% were seen once. This clonotype has just a few counts. Its antigen is currently unknown. V shed 5 bases and J shed 6 bases, with 16 bases lying between them. This CDR3 is built from 14 residues. The sample was also linked to a second study, of yellow fever vaccine responses in identical twins. That paper notes: Twins showed a vaccine T cell response that reportedly seemed partly convergent, partly personalized.

The receptor comes from a woman younger than 30 in good health. Sequencing used CD4+ T cells sorted from blood. The chain couples TRBV12-3 or TRBV12-4 to TRBJ1-1; the D gene is possibly TRBD1 (6 bases). This CDR3 is CASSQRGDNAEAFF. DNA of the CDR3: TGTGCCAGCAGTCAAAGGGGGGATAATGCTGAAGCTTTCTTT.